Detailed here is one T cell receptor beta chain. Its antigen remains unknown. This specimen belongs to a study of long-term antiretroviral therapy in people with HIV. Study-wide points: Whichever time point was examined, clones expanded before ART dominated the repertoire.

V dropped 4 bases and J dropped 3; count of bases not matched to a gene: 4. The CDR3 is made up of 15 amino acids. Germline values: CDR1 SGHNT, CDR2 YYREEE (reference sequence). At survey level, the immunoSEQ assay was run in its v3.0 version. Sequencing used immunoSEQ multiplex PCR; TCRdb keeps in-frame clones, though not all of them. Of tens of thousands of clones in the sample, around nine tenths were seen once. This receptor was taken from a woman aged 45 to 65 with HIV. The sequenced sample was unsorted PBMCs, obtained 0.1 years before starting antiretroviral therapy. The V gene is TRBV5-4, the J gene TRBJ2-2; 9 bases are a match to TRBD1. The CDR3 sequence is CASSRTGEYTGELFF. CDR3 sequence (DNA): TGTGCCAGCAGCCGGACAGGGGAATACACCGGGGAGCTGTTTTTT. Full variable domain (remainder filled in from reference TRBV5-4 and TRBJ2-2): ETGVTQSPTHLIKTRGQQVTLRCSSQSGHNTVSWYQQALGQGPQFIFQYYREEENGRGNFPPRFSGLQFPNYSSELNVNALELDDSALYLCASSRTGEYTGELFFGEGSRLTVL.